The next 13 T cell receptor beta chains were all read from a single sample in a study of T-cell reconstitution after alpha-beta-depleted transplantation in children. Researchers prepared the TCRbeta library using unique molecular identifiers, the study reports. MiXCR, applied by TCRdb to the PCR reads, yields one record per CDR3 protein. This table has a few hundred thousand distinct CDR3 sequences, approximately 20% appearing once. Here the sequenced sample was PBMCs from the stem cell graft donor, taken from the stem cell graft. These receptors came from a human donor who donated a stem cell graft to a child with acute lymphoblastic leukemia.

This clonotype was detected only a few times. This chain uses TRBV4-1 with TRBJ1-4, with D unresolved. The CDR3 is made up of 14 amino acids. Per germline, CDR1 MGHRA and CDR2 YSYEKL. V was trimmed by 3 bases and J by 8 bases, leaving 13 bases between them. This chain's CDR3 is CASSQAPNGEKLFF. In DNA, the CDR3 is TGCGCCAGCAGCCAGGCCCCCAACGGGGAAAAACTGTTTTTT.

This clonotype showed up just a few times. This rearrangement joins TRBV29-1 to TRBJ2-7; 10 bases align to TRBD2. CDR3 length: 13 residues. Per germline, CDR1 SQVTM and CDR2 ANQGSEA. V gave up 4 bases and J gave up 6 bases; unmatched junction bases: 6. The CDR3 loop is CSVGGTSVGEQYF. CDR3 in DNA: TGCAGCGTTGGCGGGACTAGCGTCGGCGAGCAGTACTTC.

This clonotype was seen more than once but under ten times. One junction end disagrees with the germline gene, perhaps due to a read error. V is TRBV7-6 and J is TRBJ2-3, with 10 bases fitting TRBD2. This CDR3 comprises 17 residues. Germline V lookup: CDR1 SGHVS, CDR2 FNYEAQ. CDR3 nucleotide sequence: TGTGCCAGCACCTTAGGACCCTTAGCGGGAGGCAGGGATACGCAGTATTTT. Its protein product is CASTLGPLAGGRDTQYF.

The chain combines TRBV7-9 with TRBJ1-1; TRBD1 aligns across 7 bases. The CDR3 consists of 15 residues. Unmatched junction bases numbered 14, after V lost 5 bases and J lost 8 bases. Germline loops: CDR1 SEHNR, CDR2 FQNEAQ (reference sequence). Here the CDR3 DNA reads TGTGCCAGCAGCCCCGAAGGGCCAGGGGGTACAGAAGCTTTCTTT. As protein: CASSPEGPGGTEAFF. Combining the CDR3 with reference TRBV7-9 and TRBJ1-1 gives the whole variable domain DTGVSQNPRHKITKRGQNVTFRCDPISEHNRLYWYRQTLGQGPEFLTYFQNEAQLEKSRLLSDRFSAERPKGSFSTLEIQRTEQGDSAMYLCASSPEGPGGTEAFFGQGTRLTVV.

This clonotype was counted between two and nine times. The V gene is TRBV6-5, the J gene TRBJ2-3, with 9 bases that match TRBD2. The CDR3 runs 18 residues. V dropped 2 bases and J dropped 1; count of bases not matched to a gene: 10. CDR1 and CDR2 (germline): MNHEY, SVGAGI. The CDR3 DNA sequence: TGTGCCAGCAGTTACCTACTAGCGGGCTTCGGATGCACAGATACGCAGTATTTT. The encoded protein is CASSYLLAGFGCTDTQYF.

A few counts support this clonotype. Written as DNA, the CDR3 is TGCGCCAGCAGCTTTACCGGGACACCCTATGGCTACACCTTC. Protein sequence: CASSFTGTPYGYTF. The V call is TRBV5-1, the J call TRBJ1-2, with D possibly matching TRBD1 (6 bases). The germline V gene has CDR1 SGHRS and CDR2 YFSETQ. The V gene lost 2 bases and the J gene lost 4 bases, with 12 bases spanning the gap. The CDR3 spans 14 residues. Full variable domain (rest looked up from reference TRBV5-1 and TRBJ1-2): KAGVTQTPRYLIKTRGQQVTLSCSPISGHRSVSWYQQTPGQGLQFLFEYFSETQRNKGNFPGRFSGRQFSNSRSEMNVSTLELGDSALYLCASSFTGTPYGYTFGSGTRLTVV.

The V gene is TRBV7-3, the J gene TRBJ2-3, with 11 bases aligning to TRBD2. Trimming cost V 4 bases and J 5 bases; bases outside gene matches: 8. Germline V lookup: CDR1 SGHTA, CDR2 FQGTGA. The CDR3 runs 16 residues. The DNA of the CDR3 is TGTGCCAGCAGCTCCCCGACTAGCGGGGCGGGAGATACGCAGTATTTT. It is translated as CASSSPTSGAGDTQYF.

This clonotype has just a few counts. The chain links TRBV7-2 to TRBJ2-5; 7 nucleotides align to TRBD1. V lost 9 bases, J lost 5 bases, and 9 bases stayed unmatched. CDR3 size: 13 residues. Germline assignment: CDR1 SGHTA and CDR2 FQGNSA. The CDR3 DNA is TGTGCCAGTATGAGGGGGCAGGGGGAGACCCAGTACTTC. It codes for CASMRGQGETQYF.

This chain links TRBV29-1 with TRBJ1-2; no firm D call. Germline-derived CDR1 and CDR2 are SQVTM and ANQGSEA. The CDR3 loop spans 14 amino acids. V lost 7 bases and J 0 bases, leaving 15 bases between the germline ends. CDR3 DNA: TGCAGCGCCTCGGACCCCGAAGCTAACTATGGCTACACCTTC. Its protein product is CSASDPEANYGYTF. Together with reference TRBV29-1 and TRBJ1-2, the CDR3 gives the full variable domain: SAVISQKPSRDICQRGTSLTIQCQVDSQVTMMFWYRQQPGQSLTLIATANQGSEATYESGFVIDKFPISRPNLTFSTLTVSNMSPEDSSIYLCSASDPEANYGYTFGSGTRLTVV.

In this sample, this clonotype turned up a few times. The J gene is TRBJ2-1, the V gene TRBV20-1, with D perhaps matching TRBD1 (6 bases). Germline CDR1 and CDR2: DFQATT and SNEGSKA (reference sequence). The CDR3 length is 11 residues. V was pared by 4 bases and J by 9 bases, with 10 bases between. The CDR3 sequence: CSANRDSEQFF. The DNA for the CDR3 is TGCAGTGCTAACAGGGATAGTGAGCAGTTCTTC.

This clonotype has only a few counts. This chain's CDR3 is CASSVGFGTDTQYF. DNA for the CDR3: TGTGCCAGCAGCGTAGGGTTCGGCACAGATACGCAGTATTTT. This chain joins TRBV9 and TRBJ2-3; no clear D gene. The V and J ends lost 0 bases and 1 base respectively, with 6 bases between them. Germline V gene lookup returns CDR1 SGDLS and CDR2 YYNGEE. The CDR3 is 14 residues long.

This clonotype has more than one count but fewer than ten. This chain joins TRBV11-2 and TRBJ2-2; D uncertain. CDR3 length: 16 residues. Germline assignment: CDR1 SGHAT and CDR2 FQNNGV. V lost 1 base to trimming and J lost 2 bases, with 11 bases between them. The CDR3 loop is CASSLGRVINTGELFF. CDR3 bases: TGTGCCAGCAGCTTAGGACGAGTCATTAACACCGGGGAGCTGTTTTTT.

This clonotype was seen only a few times. The rearrangement uses TRBV20-1 and TRBJ2-3; D is uncertain. V was trimmed by 1 base and J by 0 bases, leaving 5 bases between them. This CDR3 is built from 13 residues. CDR1 is DFQATT and CDR2 is SNEGSKA in the germline V gene (reference sequence). The CDR3 region has the DNA TGCAGTGCTAGAGTTCAGAGCACAGATACGCAGTATTTT. Encoded protein: CSARVQSTDTQYF.